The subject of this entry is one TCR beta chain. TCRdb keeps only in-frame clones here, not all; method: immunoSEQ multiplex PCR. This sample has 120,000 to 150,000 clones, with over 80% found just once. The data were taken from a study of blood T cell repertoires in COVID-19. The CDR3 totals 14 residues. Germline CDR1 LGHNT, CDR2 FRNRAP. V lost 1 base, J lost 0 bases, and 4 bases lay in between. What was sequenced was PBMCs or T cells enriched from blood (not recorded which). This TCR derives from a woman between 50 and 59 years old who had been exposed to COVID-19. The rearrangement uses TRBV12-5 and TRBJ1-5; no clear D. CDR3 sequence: CASGLGGSNQPQHF. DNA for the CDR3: TGTGCTAGTGGTTTGGGCGGTAGCAATCAGCCCCAGCATTTT.